This entry concerns a single T cell receptor beta chain. The antigen remains unidentified. As the CDR3 is not closed by the conserved phenylalanine or tryptophan, this likely results from a read error. RNA was extracted from bulk tissue without any cell sorting. More than 3 cm separated this lung sample from the edge of the tumor. This specimen belongs to a study of tumor and adjacent non-tumor tissue in lung cancer. Overall study: Aged roughly 30 to 76 years, patients included fewer than 11 men and about five women with stage I to III disease. Study conclusions and caveats: In normal lung, the top 100 clones were significantly more dominant than in tumor.

Three rounds of nested PCR, following a modified ARM-PCR protocol, produced the TCRbeta library. TCRdb re-called the multiplex PCR reads through MiXCR, storing one row per CDR3 protein. The top ten clones hold about 31% of a sample with 90,000 to 100,000 distinct CDR3 sequences, roughly 78% of them seen once. This CDR3 has 12 amino acids. With 8 bases removed from V and 8 bases from J, the gap between germline ends came to 13 bases. Per the germline V gene, CDR1 is MNHGY and CDR2 is SAAAGT. This TCR was recovered from a man aged 55 to 70 with small cell lung cancer. This chain joins TRBV6-8 and TRBJ2-1, with a weak D call TRBD2 (6 bases). Sequenced input: distant non-tumor lung tissue. CDR3 residues: CASRTGVHEQFI. Here the CDR3 DNA reads TGTGCCAGCCGGACGGGAGTTCATGAGCAGTTCATC.